This passage covers 6 T cell receptor beta chains from one sample sequenced in a study of cytomegalovirus exposure and HLA in healthy donors. The PCR contained 60 Vbeta and 13 Jbeta primers. Sequenced by immunoSEQ multiplex PCR; TCRdb stores in-frame clones only, minus some. The sample's table shows fewer than 250,000 clones. Sequenced material: PBMCs. The source of these receptors is a woman aged 25 to 39 in good health and CMV-seropositive.

This sequence joins TRBV4-1 and TRBJ2-7, with TRBD2 identical over 8 bases. This CDR3 has 15 residues. The trim removed 4 bases at V and 4 bases at J, leaving 9 bases unmatched. Germline CDR1 reads MGHRA; CDR2 reads YSYEKL. For the CDR3, the DNA is TGCGCCAGCAGCCGAACCGGGACTAGTTTATACGAGCAGTACTTC. Translated, it gives CASSRTGTSLYEQYF.

The gene calls are TRBV28 and TRBJ2-3; 7 nucleotides agree with TRBD2. V lost 2 bases, J lost 0 bases, and 2 bases stayed unmatched. The germline V gene has CDR1 MDHEN and CDR2 SYDVKM. This CDR3 is 15 amino acids long. Written as DNA, the CDR3 is TGTGCCAGCAGTTTACGCGGGGGTAGCACAGATACGCAGTATTTT. It specifies CASSLRGGSTDTQYF.

The V gene is TRBV2, the J gene TRBJ2-2; D is perhaps TRBD1 (6 bases). There are 16 residues in the CDR3. The germline V and J ends were trimmed by 8 bases and 2 bases, with 18 bases remaining between them. In germline, CDR1 is SNHLY, CDR2 FYNNEI. For the CDR3, the DNA is TGTGCCAGCTCCATTTTGGGGGCGCGAAACACCGGGGAGCTGTTTTTT. Amino acids: CASSILGARNTGELFF.

The V gene is TRBV11-2, the J gene TRBJ2-3, with D perhaps matching TRBD2 (5 bases). V was pared by 4 bases and J by 0 bases, with 11 bases between. CDR1 is SGHAT, CDR2 FQNNGV, per germline. This CDR3 has 15 amino acids. The CDR3: CASSSRRGSTDTQYF. CDR3 sequence (DNA): TGTGCCAGCAGCTCGAGACGGGGTAGCACAGATACGCAGTATTTT.

This rearrangement joins TRBV5-1 to TRBJ2-7, with D unresolved. The V and J ends lost 1 base and 0 bases respectively, with 11 bases between them. Germline values: CDR1 SGHRS, CDR2 YFSETQ. The CDR3 length is 15 residues. CDR3 DNA sequence: TGCGCCAGCAGCTTGAGAGGCTCAAGCTCCTACGAGCAGTACTTC. Amino acids: CASSLRGSSSYEQYF. Using reference TRBV5-1 and TRBJ2-7 for the parts outside the CDR3, the full variable domain is KAGVTQTPRYLIKTRGQQVTLSCSPISGHRSVSWYQQTPGQGLQFLFEYFSETQRNKGNFPGRFSGRQFSNSRSEMNVSTLELGDSALYLCASSLRGSSSYEQYFGPGTRLTVT.

The rearrangement joins TRBV5-4 to TRBJ2-1, with TRBD2 identical over 10 bases. CDR3 size: 19 residues. CDR1 and CDR2 (germline): SGHNT, YYREEE (reference sequence). V lost 4 bases, J lost 4 bases, and 17 bases stayed unmatched. The DNA of the CDR3 is TGTGCCAGCAGCCGTACTAGCGGGACCACCTTTAGAACGTACAATGAGCAGTTCTTC. Protein: CASSRTSGTTFRTYNEQFF.